The text below deals with one TCR beta chain. The data derive from a study of blood T cell repertoires in COVID-19. The overall study: T cells, B-cell-depleted T cells, or PBMCs supplied cDNA or gDNA.

Ages ranged from roughly 18 to 100 years, with residence in 24 US areas. Participant-given clinical history determined each cohort assignment. Cohort 3 recovery required two negative PCRs, clearance, or symptom resolution. Trimming removed 6 bases from V and 8 bases from J; junction bases left unmatched: 8. CDR3 size: 13 residues. Data came from immunoSEQ multiplex PCR; TCRdb stores just in-frame clones and leaves some out. The data show a few hundred thousand clones, 75% to 90% seen once. This chain connects TRBV12-3 or TRBV12-4 to TRBJ1-2; 8 bases map to TRBD1. The receptor was derived from a young man who had recovered from COVID-19. Specimen: PBMCs or T cells enriched from blood (not recorded which). CDR3 sequence reads: CASSPQGGGGYTF. The CDR3 coding sequence is TGTGCCAGCAGCCCACAGGGGGGGGGAGGCTACACCTTC.